The clone carrying this T cell receptor beta chain was found a few times. The data belong to a study of blood T cell repertoires in COVID-19. Study information: There were acute and convalescent COVID-19 samples, and they came from the United States, Italy and Spain. PBMCs, B-cell-depleted T cells, or T cells provided the cDNA or gDNA that made up the material.

V gave up 1 base and J gave up 3 bases, with 20 bases separating them. The germline V gene encodes CDR1 LGHNT and CDR2 FRNRAP. The CDR3 is 18 residues long. The data were produced by immunoSEQ multiplex PCR, yet TCRdb's version contains in-frame clones alone and is incomplete. The sample consists of around 75,000 clones, approximately 86% of them appearing once. The sequencing sample was made of peripheral blood. The receptor was isolated from a man aged 70-80 years with active COVID-19. The J gene is TRBJ2-3, the V gene TRBV12-5, with a tentative D call TRBD2 (5 bases). The CDR3 sequence is CASGLAGVATLRTDTQYF. The CDR3 coding sequence is TGTGCTAGTGGTTTGGCCGGGGTAGCTACCCTGCGGACAGATACGCAGTATTTT.